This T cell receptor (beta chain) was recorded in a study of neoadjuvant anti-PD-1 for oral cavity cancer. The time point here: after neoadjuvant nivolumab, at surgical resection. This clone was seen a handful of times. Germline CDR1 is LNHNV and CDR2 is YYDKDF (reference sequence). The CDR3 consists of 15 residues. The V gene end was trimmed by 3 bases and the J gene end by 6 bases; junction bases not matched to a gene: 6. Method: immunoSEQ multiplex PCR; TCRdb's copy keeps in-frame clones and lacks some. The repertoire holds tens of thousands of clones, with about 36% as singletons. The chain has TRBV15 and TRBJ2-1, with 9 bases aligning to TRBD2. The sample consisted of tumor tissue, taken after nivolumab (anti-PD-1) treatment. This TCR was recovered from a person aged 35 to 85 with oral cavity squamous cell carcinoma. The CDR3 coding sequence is TGTGCCACCAGCAGCCCGGGACTAGCTGGCAATGAGCAGTTCTTC. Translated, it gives CATSSPGLAGNEQFF.